Listed here is a single T cell receptor beta chain. Its target is not known. These data belong to a study of regulatory T cells in long-lasting Graves disease. Study-wide findings and caveats: There were preferences for TRBV28, TRBJ1-2 and TRBJ2-5 in persistent disease.

Building of the TCR beta libraries involved iRepertoire HTBI primers and Arm-PCR of CDR3 regions. Via MiXCR, TCRdb re-called the multiplex PCR reads, giving one row per CDR3 protein. The table has hundreds of thousands of distinct CDR3 sequences, around 16% seen once; the top ten hold about 25%. The time point was: newly diagnosed GD, antithyroid drugs for less than 3 months. PBMC-extracted RNA yielded the TCR library. V shed 0 bases and J shed 0 bases, with 16 bases lying between them. Germline V gene lookup returns CDR1 MGHRA and CDR2 YSYEKL. The CDR3 length is 18 residues. A further study also used this sample, focusing on T cells in Graves' hyperthyroidism and ophthalmopathy. From that report: In patients aged 18 to 65, hyperthyroidism was newly diagnosed, with duration under 2 months. Lactation, pregnancy, other autoimmune disease or uncontrolled infection led to exclusion of patients.

The V gene is TRBV4-1, the J gene TRBJ2-3, with D perhaps matching TRBD1 (6 bases). Specimen: peripheral blood mononuclear cells (PBMCs), collected at new diagnosis, from a patient treated with antithyroid drugs. This TCR was sampled from a woman aged 35-65 years with Graves disease. The CDR3 region has the DNA TGCGCCAGCAGCCAAGATCCGTGGTGGACAGTAAGCACAGATACGCAGTATTTT. Its translation: CASSQDPWWTVSTDTQYF.